The 12 T cell receptor beta chains reported below all come from one sample, sequenced in a study of blood T cell repertoires in COVID-19. The table came from immunoSEQ multiplex PCR; TCRdb's copy has only in-frame clones and leaves some out. There are 70,000 to 80,000 clones in the sample; approximately 87% occur only once, and around a sixth lies in the top ten. Sequencing was carried out using peripheral blood. These receptors all come from a man older than 75 in a cohort sampled during active COVID-19.

This chain links TRBV7-9 with TRBJ1-6, with 8 bases fitting TRBD1. The CDR3 length is 14 residues. J lost 9 bases, V lost 2 bases, and 3 bases had no gene match. CDR1 and CDR2 (germline): SEHNR, FQNEAQ (reference sequence). This chain's CDR3 is CASSLSGGGSPLHF. CDR3 nucleotide sequence: TGTGCCAGCAGCTTATCAGGGGGCGGTTCACCCCTCCACTTT.

J is TRBJ2-5 and V is TRBV27; 13 positions match TRBD2. The CDR3 length is 15 residues. Losses at the gene ends were 6 bases for V and 4 bases for J; bases not matched to a gene: 5. Germline V gene lookup returns CDR1 MNHEY and CDR2 SMNVEV (reference sequence). The CDR3 DNA follows: TGTGCCAGCAGATTACTAGCGGGGGGGGCAGAGACCCAGTACTTC. Amino acids: CASRLLAGGAETQYF.

V usage is TRBV6-6 and J usage is TRBJ2-3, with D possibly TRBD1 on 5 matching bases. Germline V gene lookup returns CDR1 MNHNY and CDR2 SVGAGI (reference sequence). The CDR3 is made up of 13 amino acids. V gave up 0 bases and J gave up 8 bases, with 9 bases separating them. CDR3 loop: CASSYSLGATQYF. In DNA, the CDR3 is TGTGCCAGCAGTTACTCTCTAGGGGCTACGCAGTATTTT.

This rearrangement joins TRBV7-2 to TRBJ1-2; TRBD1 matches 8 bases. This CDR3 is built from 14 residues. V lost 6 bases to trimming and J lost 4 bases; unmatched junction nucleotides: 7. Germline assignment: CDR1 SGHTA and CDR2 FQGNSA. The CDR3 sequence: CASRYDRGSYGYTF. The DNA of the CDR3 is TGTGCCAGCAGGTACGACAGGGGCTCCTATGGCTACACCTTC.

V is TRBV5-1 and J is TRBJ2-5; TRBD2 aligns across 13 bases. J was trimmed by 2 bases and V by 5 bases; bases with no gene match: 6. Germline lookup yields CDR1 SGHRS and CDR2 YFSETQ. The CDR3 runs 16 residues. For the CDR3, the DNA is TGCGCCAGCAGTTATGGGACTAGCGGGGCGCAAGAGACCCAGTACTTC. Translating gives CASSYGTSGAQETQYF.

J is TRBJ1-6 and V is TRBV19; 12 bases match TRBD1. This CDR3 comprises 17 residues. The germline V gene encodes CDR1 LNHDA and CDR2 SQIVND (reference sequence). J gave up 4 bases and V 6 bases, and 7 bases lay outside the gene matches. For the CDR3, the DNA is TGTGCCAGTAGGGGGACAGGGGGCGCCTCTTATAATTCACCCCTCCACTTT. Its translation is CASRGTGGASYNSPLHF.

The table lists this clone with a few counts. J is TRBJ2-2 and V is TRBV9; no clear D gene. V lost 2 bases and J 4 bases, leaving 6 bases between the germline ends. The CDR3 totals 13 residues. Per germline, CDR1 SGDLS and CDR2 YYNGEE. The DNA of the CDR3 is TGTGCCAGCAGCGTCCCGGGCACCGGGGAGCTGTTTTTT. This translates into CASSVPGTGELFF.

This clone was seen a few times. The chain couples TRBV10-1 to TRBJ2-7; TRBD2 agrees at 8 bases. The junction had 11 bases not matched to a gene; V was cut back by 0 bases and J by 7 bases. The CDR3 covers 16 residues. Germline V gives CDR1 WNHNN, CDR2 SYGVQD (reference sequence). The CDR3 bases are TGCGCCAGCAGTGAGTCGAAGCGGGGGTCCGTAAGGGAGCAGTACTTC. Protein: CASSESKRGSVREQYF.

The rearrangement joins TRBV15 to TRBJ1-4; D possibly corresponds to TRBD1 (6 bases). The CDR3 consists of 18 residues. V lost 1 base and J lost 0, with 15 bases in between. The germline gives CDR1 LNHNV, CDR2 YYDKDF (reference sequence). The CDR3 sequence: CATSRGGQFYATNEKLFF. The CDR3 nucleotides are TGTGCCACCAGCAGAGGTGGACAGTTTTATGCAACTAATGAAAAACTGTTTTTT.

V usage is TRBV5-1 and J usage is TRBJ1-1, with a weak D call TRBD1 (5 bases). Germline V gene sequence: CDR1 SGHRS, CDR2 YFSETQ. V shed 0 bases and J shed 0 bases, with 6 bases lying between them. This CDR3 has 14 amino acids. The CDR3 loop reads CASSLEGLNTEAFF. CDR3 sequence (DNA): TGCGCCAGCAGCTTGGAGGGGCTGAACACTGAAGCTTTCTTT.

DNA for the CDR3: TGTGCCAGCAGGCCGACAGGTTCCTATGGCTACACCTTC. Translation gives CASRPTGSYGYTF. The J gene is TRBJ1-2, the V gene TRBV2; weak D call: TRBD1 (6 bases). The CDR3 is 13 residues long. Looked up from germline, CDR1 is SNHLY and CDR2 is FYNNEI. V lost 6 bases and J lost 4, with 12 bases in between. Complete variable domain (other parts from reference TRBV2 and TRBJ1-2): EPEVTQTPSHQVTQMGQEVILRCVPISNHLYFYWYRQILGQKVEFLVSFYNNEISEKSEIFDDQFSVERPDGSNFTLKIRSTKLEDSAMYFCASRPTGSYGYTFGSGTRLTVV.

The chain employs TRBV7-6 and TRBJ2-1, with 7 bases aligning to TRBD2. V was pared by 0 bases and J by 5 bases, with 4 bases of the junction left unmatched. The CDR3 contains 15 residues. Germline V CDR1 and CDR2: SGHVS, FNYEAQ. Here the CDR3 reads CASSLAPGGHNEQFF. The CDR3 nucleotides are TGTGCCAGCAGCTTAGCGCCGGGGGGACACAATGAGCAGTTCTTC.